The clone carrying this TCR beta chain turned up a few times. Its antigen is unidentified. The record originates from a study of T-cell memory formation after mild COVID-19. J gave up 2 bases and V 3 bases, and 4 bases lay outside the gene matches. This CDR3 has 15 amino acids. Germline assignment: CDR1 MRHNA and CDR2 SNTAGT. Using its own MiXCR run on the 5' RACE reads, TCRdb lists one record per CDR3 protein. In the table there are around 250,000 distinct CDR3 sequences, around a tenth of which are singletons. Study results and limitations: Mainly CM and EM harbored the contracting CD4+ clones; mainly EMRA harbored the CD8+ ones. Memory sampled before infection contained some responding clones, suggesting cross-reactive memory joined.

J is TRBJ2-5 and V is TRBV6-4; 9 bases agree with TRBD2. The source of this sequence is a young man who had mild COVID-19 (a few samples of this study predate the infection). Cell type and time point are not known. Sequencing input: PBMCs or a T cell subset sorted from them (not recorded which). The CDR3 loop reads CASSEGGGEQETQYF. In DNA, the CDR3 is TGTGCCAGCAGTGAAGGCGGGGGGGAACAAGAGACCCAGTACTTC.